Shown below are 18 T cell receptor beta chains from a single sample sequenced in a study of T cells in Graves' hyperthyroidism and ophthalmopathy. Amplified regions were TCR beta CDR3 sequences from RNA transcripts. Carried out on the TCR CDR3, a first-round RT-PCR used the HTBI primer set. TCRdb fed the multiplex PCR reads into MiXCR, producing one record per CDR3 protein. In the table there are fewer than 800,000 distinct CDR3 sequences, roughly 15% of which are singletons. Sequenced material: blood. All receptors derive from a man younger than 35 with Graves' hyperthyroidism.

The chain joins TRBV7-2 to TRBJ2-4, with D hard to call. The CDR3 is 13 residues long. CDR1 is SGHTA, CDR2 FQGNSA, per germline. V lost 2 bases, J lost 5 bases, and 7 bases lay in between. CDR3 nucleotide sequence: TGTGCCAGCAGCTTACCACAAGAAAACATTCAGTACTTC. This encodes CASSLPQENIQYF.

This clonotype was detected many times. The V call is TRBV7-2, the J call TRBJ1-1; possible D gene TRBD1, 6 bases. Germline V gene sequence: CDR1 SGHTA, CDR2 FQGNSA. This CDR3 region has 15 residues. The V end was cut by 4 bases, the J end by 5 bases, with 17 bases between. This CDR3 is CASSSSTGRMTEAFF. In DNA form, the CDR3 reads TGTGCCAGCAGCTCCTCCACAGGGAGGATGACTGAAGCTTTCTTT.

This clonotype was seen just once. A read error may be the cause here, since a much bigger clone is one base away. This chain connects TRBV6-1 to TRBJ2-7; D is unresolved. Trimming took 5 bases from V and 4 from J, leaving 18 bases between them. The germline CDR1 and CDR2 sequences are MNHNS and SASEGT. The CDR3 length is 15 residues. The CDR3: CASSPSVTPIYEQYF. The CDR3 nucleotides are TGTGCCAGCAGTCCTTCCGTGACACCCATTTACGAGCAGTACTTC.

This chain joins TRBV7-6 and TRBJ2-1, with unresolved D. Germline CDR1 reads SGHVS; CDR2 reads FNYEAQ. The V end lost 4 bases, the J end lost 4 bases, and 5 bases lay between the germline ends. The CDR3 runs 12 residues. The CDR3 nucleotides are TGTGCCAGCAGCTCCGAGTACAATGAGCAGTTCTTC. Translation: CASSSEYNEQFF.

This clonotype has only a few counts. The chain carries TRBV5-6 and TRBJ2-2, with unresolved D. V was cut by 6 bases and J by 1 base, with 13 bases left in between. The CDR3 loop spans 15 amino acids. Germline CDR1 reads SGHDT; CDR2 reads YYEEEE. The DNA for the CDR3 is TGTGCCAGCACCCCCCTATCAGGGAACACCGGGGAGCTGTTTTTT. Protein product: CASTPLSGNTGELFF.

The chain combines TRBV2 with TRBJ1-6; the D is unclear. The V and J ends lost 0 bases and 2 bases respectively, with 5 bases between them. This CDR3 region has 15 residues. Germline values: CDR1 SNHLY, CDR2 FYNNEI. The CDR3 here is CASSEAGTYNSPLHF. CDR3 nucleotide sequence: TGTGCCAGCAGTGAAGCTGGGACCTATAATTCACCCCTCCACTTT.

This clonotype has ten or more counts. The chain recombines TRBV20-1 with TRBJ2-7; TRBD2 matches 8 bases. CDR1 DFQATT and CDR2 SNEGSKA come from the germline V gene (reference sequence). The length of the CDR3 is 15 residues. V shed 1 base, J shed 4 bases, and the junction held 9 bases outside the gene matches. The CDR3, as DNA: TGCAGTGCTAGAGGCCGACTAGCGCCCCAATACGAGCAGTACTTC. Translating gives CSARGRLAPQYEQYF.

The rearrangement links TRBV7-9 to TRBJ1-1; 9 bases match TRBD1. Trimming at V came to 8 bases and at J to 1 base, leaving 5 bases not matched to a gene. CDR1 and CDR2 from the germline V gene are SEHNR and FQNEAQ (reference sequence). The CDR3 loop spans 14 amino acids. CDR3 bases: TGTGCCAGCGGGACGGGACAGGGGAACACTGAAGCTTTCTTT. As protein: CASGTGQGNTEAFF.

This clonotype was seen at least ten times. V and J are TRBV7-3 and TRBJ2-1, with D possibly TRBD2 on 6 matching bases. Per the germline V gene, CDR1 is SGHTA and CDR2 is FQGTGA. V was shortened by 5 bases and J by 8 bases, with 13 bases between the two germline ends. This CDR3 spans 13 amino acids. DNA of the CDR3: TGTGCCAGCAGCCCGGGGGACGGCGATGAGCAGTTCTTC. Translated, it gives CASSPGDGDEQFF.

Only a few counts were recorded for this clonotype. DNA for the CDR3: TGTGCCAGCAGTACCACAGGGGGCTTAGGCTACACCTTC. This sequence encodes CASSTTGGLGYTF. This chain uses TRBV6-1 with TRBJ1-2; 9 nucleotides line up with TRBD1. The CDR3 is made up of 13 amino acids. V trimming: 5 bases; J trimming: 8 bases; junction bases outside the gene matches: 6. Per germline, CDR1 MNHNS and CDR2 SASEGT.

Only a few counts were recorded for this clonotype. The J gene is TRBJ2-3, the V gene TRBV5-5; D is perhaps TRBD2 (5 bases). The ends were cut back, 0 bases at V and 7 bases at J, with 9 bases in the middle. CDR1 is SGHKS, CDR2 YYEKEE, per germline (reference sequence). This CDR3 has 13 residues. CDR3 sequence reads: CASSLAGENTQYF. CDR3 DNA sequence: TGTGCCAGCAGCTTGGCCGGGGAGAATACGCAGTATTTT. The entire variable domain, with the rest obtained from reference TRBV5-5 and TRBJ2-3, is as follows: DAGVTQSPTHLIKTRGQQVTLRCSPISGHKSVSWYQQVLGQGPQFIFQYYEKEERGRGNFPDRFSARQFPNYSSELNVNALLLGDSALYLCASSLAGENTQYFGPGTRLTVL.

This rearrangement joins TRBV30 to TRBJ2-1; no firm D call. This CDR3 region has 18 residues. V shed 0 bases and J shed 0 bases, with 18 bases lying between them. Germline V gives CDR1 GTSNPN, CDR2 SVGIG (reference sequence). CDR3 residues: CAWSVGFGRPSSYNEQFF. In DNA, the CDR3 is TGTGCCTGGAGTGTGGGCTTTGGACGCCCGAGCTCCTACAATGAGCAGTTCTTC. Using reference TRBV30 and TRBJ2-1 for the parts outside the CDR3, the full variable domain is SQTIHQWPATLVQPVGSPLSLECTVEGTSNPNLYWYRQAAGRGLQLLFYSVGIGQISSEVPQNLSASRPQDRQFILSSKKLLLSDSGFYLCAWSVGFGRPSSYNEQFFGPGTRLTVL.

This chain connects TRBV30 to TRBJ2-7, with D possibly matching TRBD1 (6 bases). This CDR3 is 13 amino acids long. Germline CDR1 and CDR2: GTSNPN and SVGIG (reference sequence). Trimming took off 2 bases at V and 6 bases at J, with 14 bases between the two ends. Written as DNA, the CDR3 is TGTGCCTGGAGTTTGGACCAGGGGTCCGAGCAGTACTTC. Translating it yields CAWSLDQGSEQYF.

This clonotype was seen only a few times. The rearrangement joins TRBV30 to TRBJ2-5, with D perhaps TRBD1 (5 bases). This CDR3 has 14 amino acids. The germline V gene has CDR1 GTSNPN and CDR2 SVGIG (reference sequence). V was trimmed by 5 bases and J by 1 base, leaving 14 bases between them. The DNA of the CDR3 is TGTGCCTGGGGGGCGGAGCTCCCCCAAGAGACCCAGTACTTC. Translating it yields CAWGAELPQETQYF. The complete variable domain, with remaining parts taken from reference TRBV30 and TRBJ2-5, reads SQTIHQWPATLVQPVGSPLSLECTVEGTSNPNLYWYRQAAGRGLQLLFYSVGIGQISSEVPQNLSASRPQDRQFILSSKKLLLSDSGFYLCAWGAELPQETQYFGPGTRLLVL.

This clonotype was observed many times. V is TRBV20-1 and J is TRBJ2-7; 7 bases are a match to TRBD2. Per the germline V gene, CDR1 is DFQATT and CDR2 is SNEGSKA (reference sequence). CDR3 length: 15 residues. With 6 bases clipped from V and 5 bases from J, the junction kept 16 bases outside the gene matches. The CDR3 DNA reads TGCAGTGCCACTCCGTCTCGGCGGGAGACCCACGAGCAGTACTTC. Translation gives CSATPSRRETHEQYF.

This clonotype was recorded many times. The gene calls are TRBV7-9 and TRBJ1-1, with D unclear. Germline V gives CDR1 SEHNR, CDR2 FQNEAQ (reference sequence). The CDR3 is 14 amino acids. V was clipped by 7 bases and J by 2 bases, with 14 bases between them. DNA for the CDR3: TGTGCCAGCACCCCCGTGAAGGCCAACACTGAAGCTTTCTTT. Translated, it gives CASTPVKANTEAFF.

This chain connects TRBV9 to TRBJ2-3; D perhaps matches TRBD2 (6 bases). Germline V gives CDR1 SGDLS, CDR2 YYNGEE. The CDR3 totals 17 residues. The ends were cut back, 4 bases at V and 3 bases at J, with 21 bases in the middle. The CDR3 spells CASSIHIGLQATDTQYF. CDR3 sequence (DNA): TGTGCCAGCAGCATTCACATTGGACTACAAGCGACAGATACGCAGTATTTT.

This clonotype was picked up many times. The V gene is TRBV12-3 or TRBV12-4, the J gene TRBJ2-5; possibly TRBD1 or TRBD2 for D (5 bases each). The germline V and J ends were trimmed by 4 bases and 5 bases, with 20 bases remaining between them. The CDR3 totals 16 residues. The CDR3 DNA sequence: TGTGCCAGCAGTTCACCTCGGGGCCAGATCGGCGAGACCCAGTACTTC. Translation: CASSSPRGQIGETQYF.